The entry that follows covers one T cell receptor beta chain sequence. Its target is unknown. The data stem from a study of CXCR3-negative and CXCR3-positive naive CD8 T cells. Findings and limits, study-wide: Naive cells positive for CXCR3 carried more hydrophobic TRB CDR3s than CXCR3-negative ones. Similar TRBV-TRBJ usage characterized naive CXCR3-negative and CXCR3-positive cells; memory cells differed.

The germline V gene has CDR1 SGHTA and CDR2 FQGTGA. The CDR3 has 14 amino acids. 5' RACE that incorporated UMI labels was used to prepare the TRB cDNA libraries. TCRdb re-called the 5' RACE reads and gives one entry per CDR3 protein, without DNA. Its table lists about 120,000 distinct CDR3 sequences. This chain joins TRBV7-3 and TRBJ2-7; with no DNA, the TCRdb D assignment of TRBD2 cannot be verified. The receptor comes from a human donor in good health. Some clones in this sample may be carry-over from other donors' samples. The sample consisted of naive CXCR3- CD8+ T cells from blood. Subset meaning: CD45RO-CCR7+CD27+CD95- naive CD8+ T cells lacking CXCR3 (TNR3-). CDR3 region: CASSLGTPENEQYF.